The source of this T cell receptor beta chain is a study of shared clonotypes between healthy human individuals. The wider study: Donor composition was two women and three men, aged 18 to 49.

It was across several immunoSEQ plates that each subset's genomic DNA was evenly split. TCRdb keeps only in-frame clones here, not all; method: immunoSEQ multiplex PCR. The data show a few million clones, roughly nine tenths seen once. With regard to this clone: Its antigen remains unknown.

The study, taken as a whole, reports: It was the non-shared clonotypes that had lower generation probabilities than clonotypes shared by all four donors. The small donor group covered limited genetic and exposure diversity.

The TCR was taken from a man aged 18 to 29 in good health. The sample comprised naive CD4+ T cells sorted from blood. Subset: CD45RA+ positively selected.

The CDR3 region has the DNA TGTGCCAGCAGCTTGTGGGGAGGGACTAGCGGGAGTTGGAATGAGCAGTTCTTC. It encodes CASSLWGGTSGSWNEQFF. This chain links TRBV5-8 with TRBJ2-1; 14 nucleotides match TRBD2. Germline CDR1 is SGHTS and CDR2 is YDEGEE. V shed 1 base, J shed 7 bases, and the junction held 10 bases outside the gene matches. The CDR3 sequence is 18 residues long.